The clone carrying this T cell receptor (beta chain) was found a few times. This entry is derived from a study of molecular identifiers for immune sequencing clone quantification. TCRdb re-called the PCR reads with MiXCR, one entry per CDR3 protein. Among about 510,000 distinct CDR3 sequences listed, roughly 26% were seen once. The CDR3 runs 15 residues. Trimming took 3 bases from V and 3 from J, leaving 15 bases between them. The germline V gene encodes CDR1 SGHDN and CDR2 FVKESK. V usage is TRBV14 and J usage is TRBJ2-7; the D gene is possibly TRBD1 (6 bases). This TCR was sampled from a human donor in good health. Some libraries in this study had Jurkat cell RNA spiked in. Material: naive CD8+ T cells from blood, with Jurkat cell RNA spiked in. Sample subset: FACS-sorted CD8+CD4-CCR7+CD45RA+ naive T cells. The chain's CDR3 is CASSQARGFSYEQYF. In nucleotides, the CDR3 is TGTGCCAGCAGCCAGGCCAGGGGCTTTAGCTACGAGCAGTACTTC.